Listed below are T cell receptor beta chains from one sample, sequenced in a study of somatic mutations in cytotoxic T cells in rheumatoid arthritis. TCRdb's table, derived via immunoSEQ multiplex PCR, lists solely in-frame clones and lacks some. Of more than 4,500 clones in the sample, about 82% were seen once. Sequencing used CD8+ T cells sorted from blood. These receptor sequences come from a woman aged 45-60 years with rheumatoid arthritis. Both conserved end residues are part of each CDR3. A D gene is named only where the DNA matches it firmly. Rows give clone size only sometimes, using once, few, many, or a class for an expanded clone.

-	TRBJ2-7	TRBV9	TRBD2	CASSGSGSDYEQYF	TGTGCCAGCAGCGGTAGCGGGAGTGACTACGAGCAGTACTTC
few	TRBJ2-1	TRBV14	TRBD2	CASSQRAGAYNEQFF	TGTGCCAGCAGCCAGAGAGCGGGGGCCTACAATGAGCAGTTCTTC
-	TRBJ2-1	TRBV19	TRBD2	CASSYLAGVDNEQFF	TGTGCCAGTAGTTACCTAGCGGGAGTTGACAATGAGCAGTTCTTC
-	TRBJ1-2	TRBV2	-	CASSESGQELYGYTF	TGTGCCAGCAGTGAAAGCGGGCAGGAACTCTATGGCTACACCTTC
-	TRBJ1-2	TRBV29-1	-	CSVGDGGYGYTF	TGCAGCGTCGGCGACGGAGGCTATGGCTACACCTTC
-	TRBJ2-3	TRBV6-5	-	CASIGATDTQYF	TGTGCCAGCATTGGAGCTACAGATACGCAGTATTTT
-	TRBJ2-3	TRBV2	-	CASRIGGSTDTQYF	TGTGCCAGCAGAATAGGGGGTAGCACAGATACGCAGTATTTT
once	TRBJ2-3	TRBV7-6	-	CASSLVQADTQYF	TGTGCCAGCAGCTTAGTTCAGGCAGATACGCAGTATTTT
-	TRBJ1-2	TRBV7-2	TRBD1	CASSLAGGDGYTF	TGTGCCAGCAGCTTAGCAGGGGGCGATGGCTACACCTTC
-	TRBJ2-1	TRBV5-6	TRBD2	CASSFRTSGDNEQFF	TGTGCCAGCAGCTTTAGGACTAGCGGAGACAATGAGCAGTTCTTC
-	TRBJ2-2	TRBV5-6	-	CASSFGTGNTGELFF	TGTGCCAGCAGCTTCGGGACTGGAAACACCGGGGAGCTGTTTTTT
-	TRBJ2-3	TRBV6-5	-	CASSRTANTDTQYF	TGTGCCAGCAGTAGGACAGCTAACACAGATACGCAGTATTTT
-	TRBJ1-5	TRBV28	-	CASSLGRGQPQHF	TGTGCCAGCAGTTTGGGGAGGGGTCAGCCCCAGCATTTT
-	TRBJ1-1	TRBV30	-	CAWRDYFPRDNTEAFF	TGTGCCTGGAGAGATTACTTTCCCCGCGATAACACTGAAGCTTTCTTT
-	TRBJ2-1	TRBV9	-	CASSPGLAPDYEQFF	TGTGCCAGCAGCCCCGGGCTAGCCCCCGACTATGAGCAGTTCTTC
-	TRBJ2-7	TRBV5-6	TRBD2	CASSNSGSPEQYF	TGTGCCAGCAGCAATAGCGGGAGTCCCGAGCAGTACTTC
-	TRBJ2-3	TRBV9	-	CASSVLTDTQYF	TGTGCCAGCAGCGTTCTTACAGATACGCAGTATTTT
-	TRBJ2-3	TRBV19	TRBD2	CASSADPGLAGVEYF	TGTGCCAGTAGTGCAGACCCGGGACTAGCGGGGGTCGAGTATTTT
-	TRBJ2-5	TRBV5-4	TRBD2	CASSQAGEETQYF	TGTGCCAGCAGTCAAGCGGGAGAAGAGACCCAGTACTTC
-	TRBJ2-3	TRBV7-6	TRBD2	CASSSSGLGSDTQYF	TGTGCCAGCAGCTCCTCGGGACTAGGGTCTGATACGCAGTATTTT
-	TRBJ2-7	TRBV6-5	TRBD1	CASSYSNQGAWYEQYF	TGTGCCAGCAGTTACTCGAATCAGGGGGCGTGGTACGAGCAGTACTTC
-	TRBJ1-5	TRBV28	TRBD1	CASSLPGQDAHGSPQHF	TGTGCCAGCAGCCTCCCGGGACAGGATGCCCATGGATCGCCCCAGCATTTT
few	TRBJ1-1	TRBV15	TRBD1	CATSSGTGGTEAFF	TGTGCCACCAGCAGTGGGACAGGGGGAACTGAAGCTTTCTTT
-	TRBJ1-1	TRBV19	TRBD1	CASSNTAGGMNTEAFF	TGTGCCAGTAGTAATACGGCAGGGGGCATGAACACTGAAGCTTTCTTT
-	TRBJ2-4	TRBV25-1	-	CASSDGGNENIQYF	TGTGCCAGCAGTGACGGTGGTAATGAAAACATTCAGTACTTC
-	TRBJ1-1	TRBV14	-	CASSLGTEAFF	TGTGCCAGCAGCCTCGGCACTGAAGCTTTCTTT
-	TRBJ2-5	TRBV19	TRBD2	CARKKSAGAQETQYF	TGTGCCAGAAAAAAGTCGGCGGGAGCACAAGAGACCCAGTACTTC
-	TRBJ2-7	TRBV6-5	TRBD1	CASSHDRGRYEQYF	TGTGCCAGCAGTCACGACAGGGGGCGCTACGAGCAGTACTTC
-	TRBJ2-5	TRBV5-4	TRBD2	CASSLEGLAGGKETQYF	TGTGCCAGCAGCTTGGAGGGACTAGCGGGGGGGAAAGAGACCCAGTACTTC
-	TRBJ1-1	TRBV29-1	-	CSVAGYTEAFF	TGCAGCGTGGCAGGGTACACTGAAGCTTTCTTT
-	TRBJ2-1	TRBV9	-	CASAGDYYNEQFF	TGTGCCAGCGCGGGTGACTACTACAATGAGCAGTTCTTC
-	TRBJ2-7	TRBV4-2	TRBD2	CASSPSGGDEQYF	TGTGCCAGCAGCCCCTCGGGGGGGGACGAGCAGTACTTC
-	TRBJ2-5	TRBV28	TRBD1	CASSLSSGGAETQYF	TGTGCCAGCAGTTTATCATCAGGGGGCGCTGAGACCCAGTACTTC
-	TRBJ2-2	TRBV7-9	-	CATRRVPGELFF	TGTGCCACCCGTCGGGTGCCCGGGGAGCTGTTTTTT
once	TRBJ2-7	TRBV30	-	CARDGVWGEQYF	TGTGCCCGTGACGGGGTCTGGGGCGAGCAGTACTTC
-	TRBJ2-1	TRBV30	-	CAWSVLGDEQFF	TGTGCCTGGAGTGTACTCGGGGATGAGCAGTTCTTC